The 29 T cell receptor beta chains listed next were all sequenced from one sample in a study of blood T cell repertoires in COVID-19. Using immunoSEQ multiplex PCR, the repertoire was profiled, and TCRdb retains in-frame clones only, with some absent. The table records about 250,000 clones, approximately 84% of them present only once. What was sequenced was PBMCs or T cells enriched from blood (not recorded which). These receptors came from a man aged 35 to 55 who had recovered from COVID-19.

This chain links TRBV7-3 with TRBJ2-3, with D possibly TRBD2 on 5 matching bases. The CDR3 is made up of 16 amino acids. The germline gives CDR1 SGHTA, CDR2 FQGTGA. With 2 bases removed from V and 1 base from J, the gap between germline ends came to 13 bases. The CDR3 reads CASSLGSSTGTDTQYF. The DNA of the CDR3 is TGTGCCAGCAGCTTAGGATCTAGCACGGGCACAGATACGCAGTATTTT.

This chain's CDR3 is CAGATGLRQPQHF. The DNA of the CDR3 is TGTGCCGGCGCTACAGGGTTAAGGCAGCCCCAGCATTTT. The J gene is TRBJ1-5, the V gene TRBV12-3 or TRBV12-4; maybe TRBD1 (6 bases). With 11 bases removed from V and 7 bases from J, the gap between germline ends came to 18 bases. The CDR3 is 13 amino acids.

The J gene is TRBJ1-5, the V gene TRBV2; 9 bases agree with TRBD1. This CDR3 is 15 amino acids long. Germline lookup yields CDR1 SNHLY and CDR2 FYNNEI. V was pared by 8 bases and J by 7 bases, with 12 bases of the junction left unmatched. CDR3 in amino acids: CASGKETGGGQPQHF. In DNA form, the CDR3 reads TGTGCCAGCGGCAAAGAAACAGGGGGCGGACAGCCCCAGCATTTT.

The genes are TRBV19 and TRBJ1-2, with 7 bases matching TRBD1. Germline V gene data show CDR1 as LNHDA and CDR2 as SQIVND (reference sequence). V trimming: 4 bases; J trimming: 4 bases; junction bases outside the gene matches: 0. The CDR3 length is 12 residues. CDR3 protein: CASSTGGYGYTF. CDR3 nucleotides: TGTGCCAGTAGTACAGGGGGCTATGGCTACACCTTC.

This clone was counted ten times or more. This chain uses TRBV30 with TRBJ1-2; D may be TRBD1 (6 bases). The ends were cut back, 8 bases at V and 2 bases at J, with 9 bases in the middle. This CDR3 region has 11 residues. Germline V gene sequence: CDR1 GTSNPN, CDR2 SVGIG (reference sequence). This CDR3 is CARGANYGYTF. For the CDR3, the DNA is TGTGCCCGGGGGGCCAACTATGGCTACACCTTC. Full variable domain (missing parts from reference TRBV30 and TRBJ1-2): SQTIHQWPATLVQPVGSPLSLECTVEGTSNPNLYWYRQAAGRGLQLLFYSVGIGQISSEVPQNLSASRPQDRQFILSSKKLLLSDSGFYLCARGANYGYTFGSGTRLTVV.

The gene calls are TRBV18 and TRBJ2-7; TRBD2 matches 16 bases. This CDR3 has 17 residues. The germline CDR1 and CDR2 sequences are KGHSH and LQKENI. J lost 7 bases, V lost 1 base, and 7 bases had no gene match. Written as DNA, the CDR3 is TGTGCCAGCTCACCACGGGGACTAGCGGGAGGGCCAGGGGAGCAGTACTTC. Translating gives CASSPRGLAGGPGEQYF.

This clone was recorded once. The chain joins TRBV5-8 to TRBJ2-3, with D possibly TRBD1 on 6 matching bases. CDR3 length: 14 amino acids. Trimming left V 2 bases short and J 6 bases short, with 13 bases between. Germline V gene lookup returns CDR1 SGHTS and CDR2 YDEGEE. The CDR3 DNA reads TGTGCCAGCAGCTTAGGACAGCCATGGGATACGCAGTATTTT. It translates to CASSLGQPWDTQYF. The full variable domain, completed using reference TRBV5-8 and TRBJ2-3, is EAGVTQSPTHLIKTRGQQATLRCSPISGHTSVYWYQQALGLGLQFLLWYDEGEERNRGNFPPRFSGRQFPNYSSELNVNALELEDSALYLCASSLGQPWDTQYFGPGTRLTVL.

This chain joins TRBV11-2 and TRBJ2-7, with 12 bases aligning to TRBD2. V lost 3 bases and J lost 2; bases outside the gene matches: 2. The V gene's germline CDR1 is SGHAT and CDR2 FQNNGV. The CDR3 is 15 amino acids. CDR3 region: CASSLASGRAYEQYF. The CDR3, as DNA: TGTGCCAGCAGCTTGGCTAGCGGGAGGGCCTACGAGCAGTACTTC.

The V and J genes are TRBV28 and TRBJ1-4, with TRBD1 matching 9 bases. The CDR3 length is 14 residues. Germline trimming cut 5 bases from V and 6 bases from J; bases unmatched to any gene: 4. The germline gives CDR1 MDHEN, CDR2 SYDVKM. This CDR3 reads CASSTGGPDEKLFF. DNA of the CDR3: TGTGCCAGCAGTACAGGGGGCCCAGATGAAAAACTGTTTTTT.

This clone has just one count. The gene calls are TRBV7-9 and TRBJ1-6, with 7 bases lining up with TRBD1. Germline V gene lookup returns CDR1 SEHNR and CDR2 FQNEAQ (reference sequence). This CDR3 spans 15 amino acids. V shed 1 base and J 4 bases; nucleotides not matched to a gene: 1. The CDR3 DNA reads as TGTGCCAGCAGCTTAGGGACAGGTTATAATTCACCCCTCCACTTT. Its translation: CASSLGTGYNSPLHF.

The chain joins TRBV7-2 to TRBJ2-3; 12 bases agree with TRBD2. Germline CDR1 is SGHTA and CDR2 is FQGNSA. Trimming cost V 5 bases and J 5 bases; bases outside gene matches: 8. The CDR3 is made up of 16 amino acids. This CDR3 reads CASSLGGTSGQDTQYF. In nucleotides, the CDR3 is TGTGCCAGCAGCCTTGGGGGGACTAGCGGGCAAGATACGCAGTATTTT.

CDR3 in DNA: TGTGCCAGTAGTATAACGGGGGCCCGGGACAGGGGACGTCCAGCTAATGAAAAACTGTTTTTT. It specifies CASSITGARDRGRPANEKLFF. The chain employs TRBV19 and TRBJ1-4; 10 bases agree with TRBD1. Per the germline V gene, CDR1 is LNHDA and CDR2 is SQIVND (reference sequence). CDR3 size: 21 residues. J gave up 3 bases and V 2 bases, and 18 bases lay outside the gene matches.

The rearrangement joins TRBV28 to TRBJ1-6; weak D call: TRBD1 (5 bases). The length of the CDR3 is 15 residues. V dropped 6 bases and J dropped 7 bases, with 16 bases sitting between them. The germline gives CDR1 MDHEN, CDR2 SYDVKM. CDR3 loop: CASSDPGVMNSPLHF. CDR3 in DNA: TGTGCCAGCAGCGACCCGGGGGTGATGAATTCACCCCTCCACTTT.

J is TRBJ2-1 and V is TRBV2, with 8 bases that match TRBD2. The CDR3 contains 17 residues. The V segment lost 7 bases and the J segment 8 bases; nucleotides outside the gene matches: 19. CDR1 and CDR2 (germline): SNHLY, FYNNEI. Here the CDR3 reads CASNGGKAGVLADEQFF. DNA of the CDR3: TGTGCCAGCAACGGGGGAAAAGCGGGAGTATTGGCCGATGAGCAGTTCTTC.

The DNA of the CDR3 is TGTGCCAGCAGCTTAGGAGGCTTCATCTCTGGAAACACCATATATTTT. This sequence encodes CASSLGGFISGNTIYF. The chain has TRBV7-2 and TRBJ1-3; no definite D call. Germline CDR1 and CDR2: SGHTA and FQGNSA. V shed 1 base and J shed 0 bases, with 10 bases lying between them. This CDR3 region has 16 residues.

This chain uses TRBV15 with TRBJ2-7, with D possibly matching TRBD2 (5 bases). Trimming took off 4 bases at V and 0 bases at J, with 13 bases between the two ends. The CDR3 is 15 amino acids. Germline V gene sequence: CDR1 LNHNV, CDR2 YYDKDF (reference sequence). The CDR3 DNA reads as TGTGCCACCAGCACGTCCCTAGCCCCCTCCTACGAGCAGTACTTC. This translates into CATSTSLAPSYEQYF.

This clone was detected once. The chain has TRBV7-3 and TRBJ1-1; weak D call: TRBD1 (6 bases). The V end was cut by 6 bases, the J end by 1 base, with 9 bases between. CDR1 SGHTA and CDR2 FQGTGA come from the germline V gene. CDR3 length: 13 amino acids. CDR3: CASSLQGNTEAFF. CDR3 nucleotide sequence: TGTGCCAGCAGTTTACAGGGGAACACTGAAGCTTTCTTT. Using reference TRBV7-3 and TRBJ1-1 for the parts outside the CDR3, the full variable domain is GAGVSQTPSNKVTEKGKYVELRCDPISGHTALYWYRQSLGQGPEFLIYFQGTGAADDSGLPNDRFFAVRPEGSVSTLKIQRTERGDSAVYLCASSLQGNTEAFFGQGTRLTVV.

The chain uses TRBV14 and TRBJ1-2; the D gene is possibly TRBD1 (6 bases). Trimming left V 2 bases short and J 6 bases short, with 13 bases between. The germline CDR1 and CDR2 sequences are SGHDN and FVKESK. This CDR3 has 14 amino acids. The CDR3 DNA is TGTGCCAGCAGCCAACCCAGGGGAACGGATGGCTACACCTTC. It yields the protein CASSQPRGTDGYTF.

This sequence joins TRBV29-1 and TRBJ2-1; a possible D gene is TRBD2 (6 bases). V dropped 4 bases and J dropped 0 bases, with 10 bases sitting between them. Germline V CDR1 and CDR2: SQVTM, ANQGSEA. CDR3 length: 14 amino acids. The CDR3 coding sequence is TGCAGCGTTGCCGGGAGCAGCTCCTACAATGAGCAGTTCTTC. It codes for CSVAGSSSYNEQFF.

The chain recombines TRBV10-3 with TRBJ1-3; D is undetermined. V gave up 0 bases and J gave up 4 bases, with 13 bases separating them. CDR1 is ENHRY, CDR2 SYGVKD, per germline. The CDR3 totals 16 residues. In nucleotides, the CDR3 is TGTGCCATCAGTGAGTCCCCATCTTGGGCGGGAAACACCATATATTTT. Amino acid sequence: CAISESPSWAGNTIYF.

This rearrangement joins TRBV28 to TRBJ1-5; D gene ambiguous. V shed 3 bases and J shed 5 bases, with 5 bases lying between them. The CDR3 has 12 amino acids. CDR1 and CDR2 from the germline V gene are MDHEN and SYDVKM. In nucleotides, the CDR3 is TGTGCCAGCAGTTTCGACTATCAGCCCCAGCATTTT. It encodes CASSFDYQPQHF.

The rearrangement links TRBV10-3 to TRBJ1-6, with D unresolved. V gave up 3 bases and J gave up 5 bases, with 8 bases separating them. Germline loops: CDR1 ENHRY, CDR2 SYGVKD. This CDR3 region has 14 residues. CDR3 DNA sequence: TGTGCCATCAGTGAAGGACTGAATAATTCACCCCTCCACTTT. Residues: CAISEGLNNSPLHF.

The gene calls are TRBV15 and TRBJ2-7; 7 bases map to TRBD1. The length of the CDR3 is 13 residues. V shed 2 bases and J 5 bases; nucleotides not matched to a gene: 3. CDR1 and CDR2 (germline): LNHNV, YYDKDF (reference sequence). The CDR3: CATSRTQGDEQYF. CDR3 coding DNA: TGTGCCACCAGCAGAACTCAGGGGGACGAGCAGTACTTC.

This sequence joins TRBV27 and TRBJ2-2; D possibly corresponds to TRBD2 (7 bases). Trimming took off 4 bases at V and 3 bases at J, with 12 bases between the two ends. Germline V gene lookup returns CDR1 MNHEY and CDR2 SMNVEV (reference sequence). The CDR3 is 15 amino acids. The CDR3 spells CASSSWGGDTGELFF. Written as DNA, the CDR3 is TGTGCCAGCAGTTCCTGGGGGGGCGACACCGGGGAGCTGTTTTTT.

The CDR3 DNA sequence: TGCAGCGTTGTGGGGGGTGGCTTTTTGCAGTTCTTC. This sequence encodes CSVVGGGFLQFF. The chain has TRBV29-1 and TRBJ2-1; D is perhaps TRBD2 (6 bases). V was pared by 4 bases and J by 12 bases, with 16 bases between. CDR1 is SQVTM and CDR2 is ANQGSEA in the germline V gene. This CDR3 spans 12 amino acids.

The rearrangement uses TRBV19 and TRBJ1-4; D gene uncertain. With 4 bases removed from V and 7 bases from J, the gap between germline ends came to 10 bases. The CDR3 runs 13 residues. The germline CDR1 and CDR2 sequences are LNHDA and SQIVND (reference sequence). The CDR3 spells CASSTRGGEKLFF. CDR3 coding DNA: TGTGCCAGTAGTACCCGTGGAGGTGAAAAACTGTTTTTT.

V is TRBV7-8 and J is TRBJ1-2; D ambiguous. This CDR3 is built from 17 residues. The germline V gene encodes CDR1 SGHVS and CDR2 FQNEAQ. V lost 5 bases and J 0 bases, leaving 19 bases between the germline ends. The DNA for the CDR3 is TGTGCCAGCAGCGCCACCATCCTCCCCGGGGCTAACTATGGCTACACCTTC. It specifies CASSATILPGANYGYTF.

The chain recombines TRBV27 with TRBJ2-5; D possibly corresponds to TRBD2 (5 bases). CDR1 is MNHEY, CDR2 SMNVEV, per germline (reference sequence). V gave up 4 bases and J gave up 5 bases, with 14 bases separating them. The CDR3 sequence is 14 residues long. The CDR3 DNA is TGTGCCAGCAGTTCCCCGACTACGATTGAGACCCAGTACTTC. Protein sequence: CASSSPTTIETQYF.

This chain connects TRBV27 to TRBJ2-5; D is ambiguous. This CDR3 has 13 residues. Trimming left V 3 bases short and J 5 bases short, with 10 bases between. Germline loops: CDR1 MNHEY, CDR2 SMNVEV (reference sequence). In DNA, the CDR3 is TGTGCCAGCAGTTTCCTCGGGTCGGAGACCCAGTACTTC. Amino acid sequence: CASSFLGSETQYF.